The 9 T cell receptor beta chains presented below share a single source sample, sequenced in a study of shared clonotypes between healthy human individuals. The repertoire was sequenced with immunoSEQ multiplex PCR; TCRdb's copy has only in-frame clones and lacks some. Of about 300,000 clones listed, approximately 74% are singletons. Material: memory CD4+ T cells sorted from blood. The subset was: CD45RA-negative fraction. The receptor set was obtained from a man younger than 40 in good health.

The chain employs TRBV30 and TRBJ2-4, with 11 nucleotides matching TRBD2. V trimming: 1 base; J trimming: 1 base; junction bases outside the gene matches: 9. The CDR3 sequence is 18 residues long. Germline-derived CDR1 and CDR2 are GTSNPN and SVGIG (reference sequence). For the CDR3, the DNA is TGTGCCTGGAGTGCGGTAGCGGGAGGGCCAGCGGCCAAAAACATTCAGTACTTC. Protein sequence: CAWSAVAGGPAAKNIQYF.

The chain uses TRBV19 and TRBJ1-1; D unclear. The CDR3 totals 13 residues. V was clipped by 4 bases and J by 0 bases, with 6 bases between them. Germline loops: CDR1 LNHDA, CDR2 SQIVND (reference sequence). CDR3: CASSRTVNTEAFF. CDR3 DNA sequence: TGTGCCAGTAGTAGGACGGTGAACACTGAAGCTTTCTTT. Complete variable domain (other parts from reference TRBV19 and TRBJ1-1): DGGITQSPKYLFRKEGQNVTLSCEQNLNHDAMYWYRQDPGQGLRLIYYSQIVNDFQKGDIAEGYSVSREKKESFPLTVTSAQKNPTAFYLCASSRTVNTEAFFGQGTRLTVV.

This sequence joins TRBV28 and TRBJ2-7; D gene unclear. V dropped 6 bases and J dropped 2 bases, with 14 bases sitting between them. Per germline, CDR1 MDHEN and CDR2 SYDVKM. CDR3 length: 14 amino acids. The CDR3 DNA follows: TGTGCCAGCAGGCCAACTGACCCCACCTACGAGCAGTACTTC. Amino acids: CASRPTDPTYEQYF.

The chain carries TRBV20-1 and TRBJ1-2; D is undetermined. Germline V lookup: CDR1 DFQATT, CDR2 SNEGSKA (reference sequence). The CDR3 runs 11 residues. The V end was cut by 7 bases, the J end by 2 bases, with 8 bases between. CDR3 bases: TGCAGTGGGGTACAGAACTATGGCTACACCTTC. It specifies CSGVQNYGYTF.

This clone appeared a single time. This chain connects TRBV5-1 to TRBJ1-4; weak D call: TRBD1 (5 bases). The V gene's germline CDR1 is SGHRS and CDR2 YFSETQ. V shed 6 bases and J shed 3 bases, with 15 bases lying between them. The CDR3 has 15 residues. The DNA for the CDR3 is TGCGCCAGCACCGACGGGGGTACGGCTAATGAAAAACTGTTTTTT. Its translation: CASTDGGTANEKLFF. The full variable domain, its missing parts supplied by reference TRBV5-1 and TRBJ1-4, is KAGVTQTPRYLIKTRGQQVTLSCSPISGHRSVSWYQQTPGQGLQFLFEYFSETQRNKGNFPGRFSGRQFSNSRSEMNVSTLELGDSALYLCASTDGGTANEKLFFGSGTQLSVL.

The rearrangement links TRBV5-4 to TRBJ2-5; 8 positions match TRBD2. Trimming removed 0 bases from V and 2 bases from J; junction bases left unmatched: 9. Germline lookup yields CDR1 SGHNT and CDR2 YYREEE (reference sequence). The CDR3 is 17 residues long. CDR3 amino acids: CASSLGGGFFSQETQYF. The CDR3 nucleotides are TGTGCCAGCAGCTTGGGCGGGGGGTTTTTCTCACAAGAGACCCAGTACTTC.

The CDR3 nucleotides read TGTGCCAGCAGTAGCGGGTACAATGAGCAGTTCTTC. Its protein is CASSSGYNEQFF. The chain couples TRBV6-5 to TRBJ2-1; a possible D gene is TRBD2 (6 bases). Trimming removed 5 bases at V and 4 bases at J, with 6 bases between. Germline values: CDR1 MNHEY, CDR2 SVGAGI. The CDR3 totals 12 residues.

The rearrangement joins TRBV4-1 to TRBJ1-3, with 7 bases that match TRBD1. The CDR3 is 17 residues long. Per the germline V gene, CDR1 is MGHRA and CDR2 is YSYEKL. The trim removed 2 bases at V and 0 bases at J, leaving 7 bases unmatched. This CDR3 reads CASSQPTGALSGNTIYF. The CDR3 DNA follows: TGCGCCAGCAGCCAACCAACAGGGGCGCTCTCTGGAAACACCATATATTTT.

The V call is TRBV6-6, the J call TRBJ2-1; D is undetermined. This CDR3 spans 10 amino acids. V was clipped by 7 bases and J by 13 bases, with 11 bases between them. Germline assignment: CDR1 MNHNY and CDR2 SVGAGI (reference sequence). The CDR3 DNA follows: TGTGCCAGCAATTATGTACCTCAGTTCTTC. It yields the protein CASNYVPQFF.